These T cell receptor beta chains were read from a single sample in a study of CD8 T cells in Susac syndrome. TCRdb fed the immunoSEQ multiplex PCR reads into MiXCR, producing one record per CDR3 protein. The table has fewer than 350,000 distinct CDR3 sequences, about 91% seen once; the top ten hold 0.06% to 0.075%. Sequenced sample: CD4+ T cells from PBMCs. The source is a human donor with multiple sclerosis. Both conserved end residues are part of each CDR3. D genes are given only for firm matches. A row's size may be missing; if present it is once, few, many or a size class.

NA | NA | TRBJ2-1 | TRBV5-6 | TGTGCCAGCAGCTTTATTGGGGAAAGTCGTGAGCAGTTCTTC | CASSFIGESREQFF
NA | NA | TRBJ1-1 | TRBV14 | TGTGCCAGCAGCCGCACGGGGGGACCGCGGGGGACTGAAGCTTTCTTT | CASSRTGGPRGTEAFF
NA | NA | TRBJ2-5 | TRBV27 | TGTGCCAGCAGTTTGGGGCCTCCCGGGGCCCAGTACTTC | CASSLGPPGAQYF
NA | NA | TRBJ1-1 | TRBV2 | TGTGCCAGCACCAAACCCCCGGGACCCATAACTGAAGCTTTCTTT | CASTKPPGPITEAFF
NA | NA | TRBJ1-3 | TRBV7-2 | TGTGCCAGCAGCTTACGAGGAGGGCCCAGCTCTGGAAACACCATATATTTT | CASSLRGGPSSGNTIYF
NA | NA | TRBJ1-1 | TRBV6-5 | TGTGCCAGCTCCCCGGTAGTTATGAACACTGAAGCTTTCTTT | CASSPVVMNTEAFF
NA | TRBD2 | TRBJ2-5 | TRBV5-1 | TGCGCCAGCAGCTTCGGGGGAGGGCGTCAAGAGACCCAGTACTTC | CASSFGGGRQETQYF
NA | NA | TRBJ2-1 | TRBV28 | TGTGCCAGCAGCTCCCCAGGAGGGTTTAAGAATGAGCAGTTCTTC | CASSSPGGFKNEQFF
NA | NA | TRBJ2-5 | TRBV7-2 | TGTGCCAGCAGCTTATACGGAGCCGGGGAGACCCAGTACTTC | CASSLYGAGETQYF
NA | NA | TRBJ2-1 | TRBV27 | TGTGCCAGCACCCAGGGGCTCTCCAGGCGCAATGAGCAGTTCTTC | CASTQGLSRRNEQFF
NA | NA | TRBJ1-1 | TRBV5-1 | TGCGCCAGCAGAGATCATAGATCCGCCGTCACTGAAGCTTTCTTT | CASRDHRSAVTEAFF
NA | NA | TRBJ1-5 | TRBV7-8 | TGTGCCAGCAGGGAGGGACGAGATCAGCCCCAGCATTTT | CASREGRDQPQHF
NA | NA | TRBJ2-5 | TRBV25-1 | TGTGCCAGCAGTGGCTACAAAGGAGAATCCCAAGAGACCCAGTACTTC | CASSGYKGESQETQYF
NA | TRBD2 | TRBJ2-5 | TRBV9 | TGTGCCAGCAGCGTCGGGGGGGCCCAACAAGAGACCCAGTACTTC | CASSVGGAQQETQYF
few | NA | TRBJ2-1 | TRBV29-1 | TGCAGCGTTGAAGAGGGTAATGAGCAGTTCTTC | CSVEEGNEQFF
NA | TRBD2 | TRBJ2-3 | TRBV9 | TGTGCCAGCAGCGTAGCGGCGGGAGAGCTCACAGATACGCAGTATTTT | CASSVAAGELTDTQYF
NA | TRBD1 | TRBJ1-2 | TRBV3-1 | TGTGCCAGCAGCCAAGGGGGGACAGGGCCCAACTATGGCTACACCTTC | CASSQGGTGPNYGYTF
NA | NA | TRBJ2-7 | TRBV15 | TGTGCCACCAGCCCGGGAATAAGCTACGAGCAGTACTTC | CATSPGISYEQYF
NA | NA | TRBJ1-1 | TRBV7-3 | TGTGCCAGCAGCTCCGCGCTTGGACCCCGGGCGGGAACTGAAGCTTTCTTT | CASSSALGPRAGTEAFF
NA | TRBD2 | TRBJ2-3 | TRBV12-3/TRBV12-4 | TGTGCCAGCAGTTTCTCTAGCGGGGGGGCCGCAGATACGCAGTATTTT | CASSFSSGGAADTQYF
NA | NA | TRBJ1-1 | TRBV5-1 | TGCGCCAGCAGCTTGGAATCAGAAACTGAAGCTTTCTTT | CASSLESETEAFF
NA | NA | TRBJ2-3 | TRBV19 | TGTGCCAGTAGCGTAGCGATTTCTAGGAATACGCAGTATTTT | CASSVAISRNTQYF
NA | TRBD1 | TRBJ1-2 | TRBV10-2 | TGCGCCAGCAGTGAGCCCGCGAGGACAGGGGGCTATGGCTACACCTTC | CASSEPARTGGYGYTF
NA | TRBD1 | TRBJ2-1 | TRBV2 | TGTGCCAGCAGTCTGACAGGGGTCCGGTACTCCTACAATGAGCAGTTCTTC | CASSLTGVRYSYNEQFF
NA | NA | TRBJ1-6 | TRBV2 | TGTGCCAGCAGTGGACAGGCCCAGATTAACTCACCCCTCCACTTT | CASSGQAQINSPLHF
NA | NA | TRBJ2-1 | TRBV24-1 | TGTGCCACCAGCGATAGTTTGGTGAATGAGCAGTTCTTC | CATSDSLVNEQFF
NA | NA | TRBJ1-6 | TRBV12-3/TRBV12-4 | TGTGCCAGTCGGCGCCGGCCCTATAATTCACCCCTCCACTTT | CASRRRPYNSPLHF
NA | NA | TRBJ1-2 | TRBV19 | TGTGCCAGTAGCCGACTACAGGGTTGGGGCTACACCTTC | CASSRLQGWGYTF
few | NA | TRBJ2-7 | TRBV7-9 | TGTGCCAGCAGCTTGCAGGGTAGCTCCTACGAGCAGTACTTC | CASSLQGSSYEQYF
NA | NA | TRBJ1-5 | TRBV2 | TGTGCCAGCAGATGGGGCAGGGGTGGCAATCAGCCCCAGCATTTT | CASRWGRGGNQPQHF
NA | NA | TRBJ2-5 | TRBV12-3/TRBV12-4 | TGTGCCAGCAGTTTAGCGGGGGCCACCCAAGAGACCCAGTACTTC | CASSLAGATQETQYF
NA | TRBD1 | TRBJ2-7 | TRBV5-1 | TGCGCCAGCAGCTCAGGACAGGGAAAAAACTCCTACGAGCAGTACTTC | CASSSGQGKNSYEQYF
once | NA | TRBJ1-2 | TRBV25-1 | TGTGCCAGCACCGGAGGTCATGACGGCTATGGCTACACCTTC | CASTGGHDGYGYTF
NA | NA | TRBJ1-2 | TRBV7-2 | TGTGCCAGCAGTTCCACGTCAAGCTTCTATGGCTACACCTTC | CASSSTSSFYGYTF
NA | TRBD2 | TRBJ2-1 | TRBV20-1 | TGCAGTGCTAGAGGGGCTAGCGGGAGGTACAATGAGCAGTTCTTC | CSARGASGRYNEQFF
NA | NA | TRBJ1-1 | TRBV14 | TGTGCCAGCAGCCAAGCCTGGGTGACTGAAGCTTTCTTT | CASSQAWVTEAFF
NA | NA | TRBJ2-7 | TRBV5-1 | TGCGCCAGCAGCTTGGGGGAGACAGTCCGATACGAGCAGTACTTC | CASSLGETVRYEQYF
NA | NA | TRBJ2-5 | TRBV9 | TGTGCCAGCAGCGCCCCACAGTACTTC | CASSAPQYF
NA | TRBD1 | TRBJ1-2 | TRBV6-5 | TGTGCCAGCAGTTTACAGGGGACCTATGGCTACACCTTC | CASSLQGTYGYTF
NA | NA | TRBJ2-3 | TRBV5-1 | TGCGCCAGCAGAACCTACAGCACAGATACGCAGTATTTT | CASRTYSTDTQYF
NA | TRBD2 | TRBJ2-3 | TRBV6-2/TRBV6-3 | TGTGCCAGCAAACGAATCGGACTAGCGGATATCACAGATACGCAGTATTTT | CASKRIGLADITDTQYF
once | NA | TRBJ1-3 | TRBV28 | TGTGCCAGCAGGCCCGGGACGGTCCGAGGAAACACCATATATTTT | CASRPGTVRGNTIYF
few | NA | TRBJ2-2 | TRBV7-9 | TGTGCCAGCAGCCAGCCGGTAGGGGAGCTGTTTTTT | CASSQPVGELFF
NA | NA | TRBJ2-2 | TRBV7-9 | TGTGCCAGCAGCCCCAGACAGGGATCGGGGGTCACCGGGGAGCTGTTTTTT | CASSPRQGSGVTGELFF
once | NA | TRBJ1-2 | TRBV23-1 | TGCGCCAGCAGTCAAGAAGACGGACCGGGTCTTCTCGTCTATGGCTACACCTTC | CASSQEDGPGLLVYGYTF
NA | TRBD2 | TRBJ2-1 | TRBV6-2/TRBV6-3 | TGTGCCAGCAGCCCCGGGACTAGCGGGAGGTACCTCAGCTCCTACAATGAGCAGTTCTTC | CASSPGTSGRYLSSYNEQFF
NA | NA | TRBJ1-1 | TRBV9 | TGTGCCAGCAGTCCTACTACCAGGGGATCTGAAGCTTTCTTT | CASSPTTRGSEAFF
NA | NA | TRBJ2-1 | TRBV29-1 | TGCAGCGCCGCCCGGGCCTTGGAATATGAGCAGTTCTTC | CSAARALEYEQFF
NA | TRBD2 | TRBJ2-3 | TRBV18 | TGTGCCAGCCTTGGACTAGCGGGGGGATTCACAGATACGCAGTATTTT | CASLGLAGGFTDTQYF
NA | NA | TRBJ1-2 | TRBV2 | TGTGCCAGCAGTGAAGCGCGGCAGGCGGTTAATGGCTACACCTTC | CASSEARQAVNGYTF
NA | TRBD1 | TRBJ2-7 | TRBV6-6 | TGTGCCAGCTCGGTCGGGACAGTGAATTACGAGCAGTACTTC | CASSVGTVNYEQYF
NA | NA | TRBJ1-1 | TRBV4-2 | TGTGCCAGCAGCTCCCCCCGGTTTACGTTCACTGAAGCTTTCTTT | CASSSPRFTFTEAFF
NA | NA | TRBJ1-1 | TRBV5-1 | TGCGCCAGCAGCCCTATCAGACAGAGGGAGGCTGAAGCTTTCTTT | CASSPIRQREAEAFF
NA | TRBD2 | TRBJ2-5 | TRBV20-1 | TGCAGTGCTAGCCCTAGCGGGGTGTGGGAGACCCAGTACTTC | CSASPSGVWETQYF
NA | NA | TRBJ2-7 | TRBV12-3/TRBV12-4 | TGTGCCACATCATTCGGCGGGGTTCCGACCATAAGGCAGTACTTC | CATSFGGVPTIRQYF
NA | NA | TRBJ1-1 | TRBV20-1 | TGCAGTGCTAGAGATAGCGTTGGGGTCGCTGAAGCTTTCTTT | CSARDSVGVAEAFF
NA | TRBD2 | TRBJ2-3 | TRBV6-1 | TGTGCCAGCAGTCTGAGCGGGAGAGGGCTTAGCACAGATACGCAGTATTTT | CASSLSGRGLSTDTQYF